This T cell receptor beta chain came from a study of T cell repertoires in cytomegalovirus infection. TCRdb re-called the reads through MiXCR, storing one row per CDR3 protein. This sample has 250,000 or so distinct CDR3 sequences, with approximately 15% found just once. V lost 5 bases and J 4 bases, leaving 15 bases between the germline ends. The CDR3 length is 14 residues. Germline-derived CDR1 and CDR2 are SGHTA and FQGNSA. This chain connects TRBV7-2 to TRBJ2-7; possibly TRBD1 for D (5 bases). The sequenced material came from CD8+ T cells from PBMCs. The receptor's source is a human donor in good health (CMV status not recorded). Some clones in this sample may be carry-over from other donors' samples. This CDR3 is CASSVGSGWYEQYF. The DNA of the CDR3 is TGTGCCAGCAGCGTTGGGTCAGGGTGGTACGAGCAGTACTTC. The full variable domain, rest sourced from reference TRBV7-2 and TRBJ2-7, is GAGVSQSPSNKVTEKGKDVELRCDPISGHTALYWYRQSLGQGLEFLIYFQGNSAPDKSGLPSDRFSAERTGGSVSTLTIQRTQQEDSAVYLCASSVGSGWYEQYFGPGTRLTVT.